The present TCR beta chain was sequenced within a study of T cell responses to AZD1222 COVID-19 vaccine. The study's findings and limits: Repertoires were obtained only post-peak T cell response.

Trimming pared 2 bases from V and 8 bases from J, leaving 25 bases between. The CDR3 is 18 amino acids. CDR1 is MGHRA and CDR2 is YSYEKL in the germline V gene. Profiled with immunoSEQ multiplex PCR; TCRdb holds only in-frame clones, not every one. This table holds about 77,000 clones, 92% found once. Second-dose schedules of about 4 or about 12 weeks were combined. Concerning this clone itself: What it binds is not known.

J is TRBJ1-3 and V is TRBV4-1; maybe TRBD1 (6 bases). The starting material was peripheral blood, obtained 28 days after the second AZD1222 dose. This sequence originates from an adult who received the AZD1222 COVID-19 vaccine. The CDR3 loop reads CASSQILSRGLLIDTIYF. For the CDR3, the DNA is TGCGCCAGCAGCCAAATTTTGTCGCGGGGGCTGCTTATAGACACCATATATTTT.